One and the same sample provided the 26 T cell receptor beta chains below, sequenced in a study of T cells in Graves' hyperthyroidism and ophthalmopathy. TCR beta CDR3 regions were amplified from RNA. Using the HTBI primer set, a first-round RT-PCR was run on the TCR CDR3. Each CDR3 protein gets one entry after TCRdb re-called the multiplex PCR reads with MiXCR. The table lists around 700,000 distinct CDR3 sequences, around 20% of them singletons. Sequenced input: blood. The receptors stem from a woman aged 45-60 years with Graves' hyperthyroidism that later progressed to Graves' ophthalmopathy.

In its sample, this clonotype was seen once. Possible read error: a much larger clone is one base away. As the CDR3 is not closed by the conserved phenylalanine or tryptophan, this likely results from a read error. The chain couples TRBV6-5 to TRBJ2-7, with TRBD1 identical over 7 bases. There are 15 residues in the CDR3. The trim removed 0 bases at V and 3 bases at J, leaving 5 bases unmatched. Germline CDR1 reads MNHEY; CDR2 reads SVGAGI. The CDR3 DNA sequence: TGTGCCAGCAGTTACTCGACCGCAGGGGGCTACGAGCAGTACTCC. Residues: CASSYSTAGGYEQYS.

The genes are TRBV20-1 and TRBJ2-5; D may match TRBD1 or TRBD2 (5 bases each). There are 13 residues in the CDR3. The V end lost 1 base, the J end lost 7 bases, and 13 bases lay between the germline ends. Germline loops: CDR1 DFQATT, CDR2 SNEGSKA (reference sequence). Here the CDR3 DNA reads TGCAGTGCTAGAGCTGCAGGGAGAGGGACCCAGTACTTC. It specifies CSARAAGRGTQYF.

This clonotype appeared a few times. CDR3 DNA: TGTGCCAGCAGGGGAACAGGGCCCCAAGAGACCCAGTACTTC. Encoded protein: CASRGTGPQETQYF. This rearrangement joins TRBV6-1 to TRBJ2-5; a weak D match, TRBD1 (6 bases). The CDR3 length is 14 residues. The V gene's germline CDR1 is MNHNS and CDR2 SASEGT. V lost 6 bases, J lost 1 base, and 12 bases lay in between.

The chain couples TRBV10-3 to TRBJ2-5; D is undetermined. Germline CDR1 and CDR2: ENHRY and SYGVKD. The CDR3 extends over 14 amino acids. Trimming removed 3 bases at V and 1 base at J, with 9 bases between. The CDR3 DNA is TGTGCCATCAGTGACTACCTAATCCAAGAGACCCAGTACTTC. Amino acids: CAISDYLIQETQYF.

This clonotype was seen at least ten times. The chain has TRBV20-1 and TRBJ2-2, with a tentative D call TRBD2 (6 bases). Trimming took off 3 bases at V and 4 bases at J, with 9 bases between the two ends. The CDR3 consists of 13 residues. In germline, CDR1 is DFQATT, CDR2 SNEGSKA (reference sequence). The CDR3 loop is CSASVGGTGELFF. Here the CDR3 DNA reads TGCAGTGCTAGCGTGGGGGGCACCGGGGAGCTGTTTTTT.

This clonotype was seen more than once but under ten times. The J gene is TRBJ1-1, the V gene TRBV13; D unresolved. CDR1 and CDR2 (germline): PRHDT, FYEKMQ (reference sequence). With 0 bases removed from V and 0 bases from J, the gap between germline ends came to 14 bases. The CDR3 has 17 amino acids. The DNA of the CDR3 is TGTGCCAGCAGCTTAGGGAAGGTAGGCGGGCTGAACACTGAAGCTTTCTTT. Translation: CASSLGKVGGLNTEAFF.

This clonotype was detected a few times. This chain connects TRBV6-1 to TRBJ1-1, with a tentative D call TRBD1 (6 bases). Per the germline V gene, CDR1 is MNHNS and CDR2 is SASEGT. The V end was cut by 5 bases, the J end by 10 bases, with 11 bases between. The CDR3 length is 11 residues. As DNA, the CDR3 is TGTGCCAGCAGTATGAGGGGGAGAGCTTTCTTT. Protein: CASSMRGRAFF.

This clonotype was seen at least ten times. This chain uses TRBV12-3 or TRBV12-4 with TRBJ1-4; D gene unclear. The ends were cut back, 5 bases at V and 7 bases at J, with 14 bases in the middle. The CDR3 sequence is 14 residues long. CDR3 loop: CASSPIRTVEKLFF. As DNA, the CDR3 is TGTGCCAGCAGTCCTATCCGTACAGTTGAAAAACTGTTTTTT.

This chain joins TRBV19 and TRBJ1-2; no definite D call. The CDR3 contains 16 residues. Germline CDR1 reads LNHDA; CDR2 reads SQIVND (reference sequence). Trimming shortened V by 6 bases and J by 2 bases, and 19 bases separated the two germline ends. CDR3 DNA sequence: TGTGCCAGTAGGAACCCGTTTCAAGGATCAAACTATGGCTACACCTTC. Protein: CASRNPFQGSNYGYTF.

V usage is TRBV5-4 and J usage is TRBJ1-2, with TRBD1 identical over 9 bases. V lost 0 bases to trimming and J lost 7 bases; unmatched junction nucleotides: 7. The CDR3 is 15 amino acids. In germline, CDR1 is SGHNT, CDR2 YYREEE (reference sequence). CDR3 in amino acids: CASSLDRGRSIGYTF. CDR3 nucleotide sequence: TGTGCCAGCAGCTTGGACAGGGGGCGCTCCATTGGCTACACCTTC.

This clonotype turned up a few times. CDR3 sequence: CASNFIGLSNEQFF. CDR3 coding DNA: TGTGCCAGCAACTTTATTGGGTTAAGCAATGAGCAGTTCTTC. V gene TRBV2 combines with J gene TRBJ2-1; D remains ambiguous. Germline CDR1 SNHLY, CDR2 FYNNEI. This CDR3 is 14 amino acids long. V dropped 7 bases and J dropped 6 bases, with 16 bases sitting between them. Together with reference TRBV2 and TRBJ2-1, the CDR3 gives the full variable domain: EPEVTQTPSHQVTQMGQEVILRCVPISNHLYFYWYRQILGQKVEFLVSFYNNEISEKSEIFDDQFSVERPDGSNFTLKIRSTKLEDSAMYFCASNFIGLSNEQFFGPGTRLTVL.

This clonotype was seen ten or more times. The genes are TRBV2 and TRBJ2-1, with D uncertain. Germline V CDR1 and CDR2: SNHLY, FYNNEI. The CDR3 loop spans 14 amino acids. Deletions cut 5 bases from V and 10 bases from J, with 18 bases between. CDR3: CASSRPPGPLEQFF. In nucleotides, the CDR3 is TGTGCCAGCAGTCGGCCCCCCGGCCCCCTGGAGCAGTTCTTC.

This clonotype was counted between two and nine times. The rearrangement links TRBV5-1 to TRBJ2-3, with D perhaps matching TRBD2 (5 bases). There are 15 residues in the CDR3. CDR1 SGHRS and CDR2 YFSETQ come from the germline V gene. The ends were cut back, 1 base at V and 4 bases at J, with 13 bases in the middle. DNA of the CDR3: TGCGCCAGCAGCTTGAGTGGGAGCCCGTCAGATACGCAGTATTTT. This encodes CASSLSGSPSDTQYF.

This clonotype appeared a few times. This chain joins TRBV15 and TRBJ2-3, with a tentative D call TRBD1 (6 bases). Germline V CDR1 and CDR2: LNHNV, YYDKDF (reference sequence). The CDR3 runs 16 residues. V gave up 0 bases and J gave up 4 bases, with 14 bases separating them. CDR3 sequence reads: CATSRDAGVRADTQYF. The DNA for the CDR3 is TGTGCCACCAGCAGAGATGCAGGGGTTCGGGCAGATACGCAGTATTTT.

This clonotype was counted at least ten times. The chain has TRBV7-6 and TRBJ2-3; 8 nucleotides align to TRBD2. Germline assignment: CDR1 SGHVS and CDR2 FNYEAQ. This CDR3 is 16 amino acids long. Trimming at V came to 5 bases and at J to 2 bases, leaving 9 bases not matched to a gene. This CDR3 reads CASSRGGGGHTDTQYF. The DNA for the CDR3 is TGTGCCAGCAGCCGGGGCGGCGGGGGGCACACAGATACGCAGTATTTT.

This clonotype was observed a handful of times. This chain links TRBV15 with TRBJ2-2, with D possibly being TRBD2 (6 bases). V lost 0 bases to trimming and J lost 6 bases, with 11 bases between them. Germline assignment: CDR1 LNHNV and CDR2 YYDKDF (reference sequence). The CDR3 contains 15 residues. The CDR3 sequence is CATSRDGTGAGELFF. CDR3 DNA sequence: TGTGCCACCAGCAGAGATGGGACGGGGGCCGGGGAGCTGTTTTTT.

This clonotype was seen at least ten times. The chain carries TRBV6-5 and TRBJ2-7; the match to TRBD1 covers 9 bases. After removal of 0 bases from V and 5 bases from J, the junction contained 8 bases not matched to a gene. This CDR3 has 16 residues. Germline V gene lookup returns CDR1 MNHEY and CDR2 SVGAGI. As DNA, the CDR3 is TGTGCCAGCAGTTACTCGAAGGGACAGGGCATTCACGAGCAGTACTTC. Encoded protein: CASSYSKGQGIHEQYF.

V and J are TRBV3-1 and TRBJ2-2, with 7 bases matching TRBD2. The CDR3 is 16 residues long. Germline CDR1 LGHDT, CDR2 YNNKEL (reference sequence). V shed 4 bases and J 1 base; nucleotides not matched to a gene: 6. The CDR3 is CASSPLGGRNTGELFF. The CDR3 DNA follows: TGTGCCAGCAGCCCACTCGGGGGGAGGAACACCGGGGAGCTGTTTTTT.

This clonotype appeared many times. V gene TRBV6-2 or TRBV6-3 combines with J gene TRBJ1-4; TRBD1 matches 8 bases. Unmatched junction bases numbered 3, after V lost 4 bases and J lost 5 bases. There are 14 residues in the CDR3. Germline loops: CDR1 MNHEY, CDR2 SVGEGT. Here the CDR3 DNA reads TGTGCCAGCAGTTCCTGGACAGGGAATGAAAAACTGTTTTTT. Translated: CASSSWTGNEKLFF.

This clonotype was observed a handful of times. V and J are TRBV19 and TRBJ2-3; 10 bases align to TRBD2. The CDR3 sequence is 17 residues long. After removal of 0 bases from V and 3 bases from J, the junction contained 6 bases not matched to a gene. The germline CDR1 and CDR2 sequences are LNHDA and SQIVND (reference sequence). The CDR3 reads CASSIDEAGGPTDTQYF. In DNA form, the CDR3 reads TGTGCCAGTAGTATAGACGAAGCGGGGGGGCCTACAGATACGCAGTATTTT.

At least ten counts were recorded for this clonotype. This chain uses TRBV12-3 or TRBV12-4 with TRBJ1-2, with 9 bases matching TRBD1. Trimming removed 7 bases from V and 8 bases from J; junction bases left unmatched: 8. CDR3 length: 13 residues. The CDR3 region is CASTSNRGLGYTF. In nucleotides, the CDR3 is TGTGCCAGCACCTCCAACAGGGGGCTCGGCTACACCTTC.

The chain combines TRBV20-1 with TRBJ1-6; 11 bases line up with TRBD1. The germline CDR1 and CDR2 sequences are DFQATT and SNEGSKA (reference sequence). Trimming removed 1 base from V and 0 bases from J; junction bases left unmatched: 8. This CDR3 spans 19 amino acids. The CDR3 sequence is CSARAGTGGLSSYNSPLHF. DNA for the CDR3: TGCAGTGCTAGAGCGGGGACAGGGGGGCTTAGCTCCTATAATTCACCCCTCCACTTT.

In the case of this clonotype: Compared with germline, one end of the junction differs, possibly owing to a read error. This chain joins TRBV13 and TRBJ1-1; D uncertain. The CDR3 is 13 residues long. Germline V gives CDR1 PRHDT, CDR2 FYEKMQ (reference sequence). The CDR3 nucleotides read TGTGCCGGCAGCTTATTTCAGAACACTGAAGCTTTCTTT. This codes for CAGSLFQNTEAFF.

This clonotype was detected only a few times. This rearrangement joins TRBV3-1 to TRBJ2-5; D is undetermined. The germline V and J ends were trimmed by 1 base and 1 base, with 10 bases remaining between them. This CDR3 is 15 amino acids long. Germline CDR1 reads LGHDT; CDR2 reads YNNKEL (reference sequence). The CDR3 region is CASSQAPTRQETQYF. CDR3 coding DNA: TGTGCCAGCAGCCAAGCTCCAACCCGCCAAGAGACCCAGTACTTC.

The chain joins TRBV20-1 to TRBJ2-1; tentatively, D is TRBD1 (6 bases). The V gene lost 0 bases and the J gene lost 0 bases, with 9 bases spanning the gap. The CDR3 consists of 15 residues. In germline, CDR1 is DFQATT, CDR2 SNEGSKA (reference sequence). DNA for the CDR3: TGCAGTGCTAGAGATGGACAGAGCTCCTACAATGAGCAGTTCTTC. Its protein product is CSARDGQSSYNEQFF.

This clonotype occurred many times. The chain carries TRBV6-1 and TRBJ1-1, with TRBD1 as a possible D gene (5 bases). V was trimmed by 4 bases and J by 1 base, leaving 13 bases between them. The CDR3 is 15 residues long. The V gene's germline CDR1 is MNHNS and CDR2 SASEGT. The CDR3 is CASSAGVGGNTEAFF. As DNA, the CDR3 is TGTGCCAGCAGTGCGGGTGTGGGGGGGAACACTGAAGCTTTCTTT.